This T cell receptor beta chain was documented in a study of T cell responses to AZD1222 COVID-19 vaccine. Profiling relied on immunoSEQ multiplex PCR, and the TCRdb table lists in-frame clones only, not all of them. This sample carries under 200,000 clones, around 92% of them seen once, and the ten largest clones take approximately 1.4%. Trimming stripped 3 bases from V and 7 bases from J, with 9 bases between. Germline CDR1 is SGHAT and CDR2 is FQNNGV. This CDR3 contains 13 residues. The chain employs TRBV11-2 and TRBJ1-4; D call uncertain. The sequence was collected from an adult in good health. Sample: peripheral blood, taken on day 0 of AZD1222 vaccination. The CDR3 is CASSFGRTEKLFF. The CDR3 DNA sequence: TGTGCCAGCAGCTTCGGCAGGACTGAAAAACTGTTTTTT.